This T cell receptor beta chain emerged from a study of cytomegalovirus exposure and HLA in healthy donors. Study context: The platform used for the 120 validation repertoires matched that of the approximately 620 first-cohort repertoires, a later analysis reported.

The data were produced by immunoSEQ multiplex PCR, yet TCRdb's version contains in-frame clones alone and is incomplete. The data show around 150,000 clones, roughly 90% seen once. This CDR3 has 12 residues. The V gene lost 3 bases and the J gene lost 4 bases, with 8 bases spanning the gap. Germline V gives CDR1 SGHTS, CDR2 YDEGEE. The genes are TRBV5-8 and TRBJ2-7; D not certain. The TCR was taken from a man younger than 30 in good health and CMV-seropositive. What was sequenced was PBMCs. The CDR3 DNA sequence: TGTGCCAGCAGCTCCCGACAATACGAGCAGTACTTC. It translates to CASSSRQYEQYF.